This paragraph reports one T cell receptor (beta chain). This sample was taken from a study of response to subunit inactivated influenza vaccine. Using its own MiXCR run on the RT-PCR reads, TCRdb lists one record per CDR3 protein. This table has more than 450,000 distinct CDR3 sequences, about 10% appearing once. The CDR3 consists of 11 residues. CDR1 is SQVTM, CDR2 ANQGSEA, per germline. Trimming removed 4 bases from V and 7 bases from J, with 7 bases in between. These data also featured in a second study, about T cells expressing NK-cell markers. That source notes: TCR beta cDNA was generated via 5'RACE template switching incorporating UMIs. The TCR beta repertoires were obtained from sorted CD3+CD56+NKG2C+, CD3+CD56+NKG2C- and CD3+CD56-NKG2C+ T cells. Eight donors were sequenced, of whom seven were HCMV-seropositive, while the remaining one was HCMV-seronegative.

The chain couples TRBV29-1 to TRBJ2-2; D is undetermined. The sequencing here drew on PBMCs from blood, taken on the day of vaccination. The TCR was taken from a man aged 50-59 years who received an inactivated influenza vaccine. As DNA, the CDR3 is TGCAGCGTTGCGGTTGTCGGGGAGCTGTTTTTT. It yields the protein CSVAVVGELFF.